The rows below give T cell receptor beta chains drawn from one sample of a study of T-cell memory formation after mild COVID-19. Using its own MiXCR run on the 5' RACE reads, TCRdb lists one record per CDR3 protein. The repertoire holds more than 300,000 distinct CDR3 sequences, with 13% to 15% as singletons. The sequencing input was PBMCs or a T cell subset sorted from them (not recorded which). Every receptor here comes from a man aged 18-30 years who had mild COVID-19 (a few samples of this study predate the infection). Cell type and time point are not known. Both conserved end residues are part of each CDR3. The order of the fields is D gene, V gene, clone size, CDR3 length, J gene, CDR3 protein, CDR3 DNA. The D gene is left open where the match is weak. Clone size is stated in some rows and not others, as once, few, many or a class when expanded.

d_call: -; v_call: TRBV12-3/TRBV12-4; clone_size: -; cdr3_length: 14; j_call: TRBJ1-2; cdr3_aa: CASSLAGSTGGYTF; cdr3_nt: TGTGCCAGCAGTTTAGCAGGGTCAACAGGCGGCTACACCTTC
d_call: -; v_call: TRBV29-1; clone_size: -; cdr3_length: 13; j_call: TRBJ2-1; cdr3_aa: CSVEEGRPGEQFF; cdr3_nt: TGCAGCGTTGAAGAGGGCCGACCCGGTGAGCAGTTCTTC
d_call: -; v_call: TRBV5-6; clone_size: -; cdr3_length: 14; j_call: TRBJ2-5; cdr3_aa: CASSLEGRRETQYF; cdr3_nt: TGTGCCAGCAGCTTGGAGGGGAGGCGTGAGACCCAGTACTTC
d_call: -; v_call: TRBV2; clone_size: -; cdr3_length: 17; j_call: TRBJ2-5; cdr3_aa: CASSETWWKGMQETQYF; cdr3_nt: TGTGCCAGCAGTGAAACTTGGTGGAAGGGGATGCAAGAGACCCAGTACTTC
d_call: TRBD2; v_call: TRBV5-1; clone_size: few; cdr3_length: 18; j_call: TRBJ2-3; cdr3_aa: CASSWAPGLAGDEDTQYF; cdr3_nt: TGCGCCAGCAGCTGGGCCCCCGGACTAGCGGGGGACGAGGATACGCAGTATTTT
d_call: -; v_call: TRBV20-1; clone_size: -; cdr3_length: 12; j_call: TRBJ1-5; cdr3_aa: CSARAPNQPQHF; cdr3_nt: TGCAGTGCTAGAGCCCCCAATCAGCCCCAGCATTTT
d_call: -; v_call: TRBV7-9; clone_size: -; cdr3_length: 11; j_call: TRBJ1-1; cdr3_aa: CASSSSTEAFF; cdr3_nt: TGTGCCAGCAGCTCAAGCACTGAAGCTTTCTTT
d_call: TRBD1; v_call: TRBV5-5; clone_size: -; cdr3_length: 15; j_call: TRBJ1-3; cdr3_aa: CASSGRTGAGNTIYF; cdr3_nt: TGTGCCAGCAGCGGACGGACAGGGGCAGGAAACACCATATATTTT
d_call: TRBD1; v_call: TRBV7-2; clone_size: few; cdr3_length: 14; j_call: TRBJ1-2; cdr3_aa: CASSIQGDDYGYTF; cdr3_nt: TGTGCCAGCAGTATACAGGGGGACGACTATGGCTACACCTTC
d_call: TRBD1; v_call: TRBV10-2; clone_size: few; cdr3_length: 12; j_call: TRBJ2-1; cdr3_aa: CASSDRDGEQFF; cdr3_nt: TGCGCCAGCAGCGACAGGGACGGTGAGCAGTTCTTC
d_call: TRBD2; v_call: TRBV20-1; clone_size: many; cdr3_length: 13; j_call: TRBJ2-7; cdr3_aa: CSAGRGGAGEQYF; cdr3_nt: TGCAGTGCTGGTCGCGGGGGGGCAGGCGAGCAGTACTTC
d_call: TRBD1; v_call: TRBV3-1; clone_size: few; cdr3_length: 14; j_call: TRBJ2-3; cdr3_aa: CASSSRDRGDTQYF; cdr3_nt: TGTGCCAGCAGTTCTCGGGACAGGGGTGATACGCAGTATTTT
d_call: -; v_call: TRBV7-4; clone_size: -; cdr3_length: 16; j_call: TRBJ2-7; cdr3_aa: CASPTEETILPYEQYF; cdr3_nt: TGTGCCAGCCCCACGGAGGAGACTATCTTACCCTACGAGCAGTACTTC
d_call: -; v_call: TRBV30; clone_size: many; cdr3_length: 13; j_call: TRBJ2-7; cdr3_aa: CAAREHGSYEQYF; cdr3_nt: TGTGCCGCCCGGGAGCACGGTTCCTACGAGCAGTACTTC
d_call: -; v_call: TRBV5-6; clone_size: few; cdr3_length: 12; j_call: TRBJ1-6; cdr3_aa: CASSPVDRTLHF; cdr3_nt: TGTGCCAGCAGCCCAGTCGATAGGACCCTCCACTTT
d_call: -; v_call: TRBV20-1; clone_size: few; cdr3_length: 16; j_call: TRBJ1-5; cdr3_aa: CSAVAPLDSSNQPQHF; cdr3_nt: TGCAGTGCAGTCGCTCCATTGGACAGCAGCAATCAGCCCCAGCATTTT
d_call: -; v_call: TRBV11-1; clone_size: -; cdr3_length: 15; j_call: TRBJ1-1; cdr3_aa: CASSYQTGANTEAFF; cdr3_nt: TGTGCCAGCAGCTACCAGACGGGAGCGAACACTGAAGCTTTCTTT
d_call: -; v_call: TRBV9; clone_size: -; cdr3_length: 14; j_call: TRBJ2-7; cdr3_aa: CASSVAPVNYEQYF; cdr3_nt: TGTGCCAGCAGCGTAGCTCCCGTAAACTACGAGCAGTACTTC
d_call: TRBD1; v_call: TRBV6-5; clone_size: few; cdr3_length: 11; j_call: TRBJ2-7; cdr3_aa: CASQGAGEQYF; cdr3_nt: TGTGCCAGCCAGGGGGCTGGCGAGCAGTACTTC
d_call: -; v_call: TRBV4-3; clone_size: -; cdr3_length: 17; j_call: TRBJ2-1; cdr3_aa: CASSQDASKSSYNEQFF; cdr3_nt: TGCGCCAGCAGCCAAGACGCCTCCAAGAGCTCCTACAATGAGCAGTTCTTC
d_call: TRBD1; v_call: TRBV6-1; clone_size: many; cdr3_length: 15; j_call: TRBJ2-1; cdr3_aa: CASRAGQGNYNEQFF; cdr3_nt: TGTGCCAGCAGAGCGGGACAGGGTAACTACAATGAGCAGTTCTTC
d_call: -; v_call: TRBV7-8; clone_size: many; cdr3_length: 15; j_call: TRBJ2-3; cdr3_aa: CASSLNGGGRDTQYF; cdr3_nt: TGTGCCAGCAGCCTAAACGGAGGGGGGAGAGATACGCAGTATTTT
d_call: -; v_call: TRBV4-2; clone_size: many; cdr3_length: 15; j_call: TRBJ2-7; cdr3_aa: CASSQDLAPAYEQYF; cdr3_nt: TGTGCCAGCAGCCAAGATCTAGCGCCTGCCTACGAGCAGTACTTC
d_call: TRBD2; v_call: TRBV29-1; clone_size: few; cdr3_length: 14; j_call: TRBJ2-7; cdr3_aa: CSVEDRGTSYEQYF; cdr3_nt: TGCAGCGTTGAAGATCGAGGGACTAGCTACGAGCAGTACTTC
d_call: -; v_call: TRBV4-3; clone_size: -; cdr3_length: 15; j_call: TRBJ1-1; cdr3_aa: CASSRKSTGDTEAFF; cdr3_nt: TGCGCCAGCAGCCGAAAATCGACGGGGGACACTGAAGCTTTCTTT
d_call: TRBD2; v_call: TRBV27; clone_size: -; cdr3_length: 14; j_call: TRBJ2-3; cdr3_aa: CASSARGGGDTQYF; cdr3_nt: TGTGCCAGCAGTGCGCGGGGGGGCGGGGATACGCAGTATTTT
d_call: TRBD1; v_call: TRBV4-1; clone_size: -; cdr3_length: 16; j_call: TRBJ2-7; cdr3_aa: CASSQDPGQDSYEQYF; cdr3_nt: TGCGCCAGCAGCCAAGATCCAGGACAGGACTCCTACGAGCAGTACTTC
d_call: TRBD1; v_call: TRBV7-2; clone_size: -; cdr3_length: 15; j_call: TRBJ1-2; cdr3_aa: CASSLFQGVVYGYTF; cdr3_nt: TGTGCCAGCAGCTTATTCCAGGGGGTAGTCTATGGCTACACCTTC
d_call: TRBD1; v_call: TRBV5-1; clone_size: few; cdr3_length: 19; j_call: TRBJ1-1; cdr3_aa: CASSSRTGEPQNQNTEAFF; cdr3_nt: TGCGCCAGCAGCTCGAGGACAGGAGAGCCACAAAATCAGAACACTGAAGCTTTCTTT
d_call: TRBD1; v_call: TRBV5-4; clone_size: few; cdr3_length: 15; j_call: TRBJ2-2; cdr3_aa: CASSWPGQDSGELFF; cdr3_nt: TGTGCCAGCAGCTGGCCGGGACAGGATTCCGGGGAGCTGTTTTTT
d_call: -; v_call: TRBV7-6; clone_size: many; cdr3_length: 15; j_call: TRBJ2-1; cdr3_aa: CASSPDPGTYNEQFF; cdr3_nt: TGTGCCAGCAGCCCCGACCCAGGGACTTACAATGAGCAGTTCTTC
d_call: -; v_call: TRBV4-3; clone_size: many; cdr3_length: 15; j_call: TRBJ2-7; cdr3_aa: CASSQAQDGSYEQYF; cdr3_nt: TGCGCCAGCAGCCAAGCCCAAGATGGCTCCTACGAGCAGTACTTC
d_call: -; v_call: TRBV5-1; clone_size: -; cdr3_length: 14; j_call: TRBJ1-2; cdr3_aa: CASSLETLNYGYTF; cdr3_nt: TGCGCCAGCAGCTTGGAGACTCTTAACTATGGCTACACCTTC
d_call: -; v_call: TRBV12-3/TRBV12-4; clone_size: many; cdr3_length: 12; j_call: TRBJ2-7; cdr3_aa: CASSPPVREQYF; cdr3_nt: TGTGCCAGCAGCCCACCGGTTAGGGAGCAGTACTTC
d_call: -; v_call: TRBV15; clone_size: few; cdr3_length: 15; j_call: TRBJ1-5; cdr3_aa: CATSKGGAGNQPQHF; cdr3_nt: TGTGCCACCAGCAAGGGAGGCGCAGGCAATCAGCCCCAGCATTTT
d_call: -; v_call: TRBV5-1; clone_size: -; cdr3_length: 17; j_call: TRBJ2-7; cdr3_aa: CASSSARAGPSSYEQYF; cdr3_nt: TGCGCCAGCAGCTCGGCCCGGGCAGGGCCGAGCTCCTACGAGCAGTACTTC
d_call: -; v_call: TRBV5-5; clone_size: many; cdr3_length: 13; j_call: TRBJ2-5; cdr3_aa: CASSFEDQETQYF; cdr3_nt: TGTGCCAGCAGCTTCGAAGACCAAGAGACCCAGTACTTC
d_call: -; v_call: TRBV5-1; clone_size: -; cdr3_length: 13; j_call: TRBJ1-1; cdr3_aa: CASSSGQSTEAFF; cdr3_nt: TGCGCCAGCAGCTCCGGACAGAGCACTGAAGCTTTCTTT
d_call: TRBD2; v_call: TRBV4-1; clone_size: -; cdr3_length: 16; j_call: TRBJ2-3; cdr3_aa: CASSQTPLGGSDTQYF; cdr3_nt: TGCGCCAGCAGCCAAACCCCCCTGGGGGGGTCGGATACGCAGTATTTT
d_call: -; v_call: TRBV2; clone_size: -; cdr3_length: 19; j_call: TRBJ2-5; cdr3_aa: CASSLRGVAGLGPGGTQYF; cdr3_nt: TGTGCCAGCAGCCTTAGGGGGGTCGCAGGACTGGGACCAGGAGGAACCCAGTACTTC
d_call: -; v_call: TRBV6-5; clone_size: -; cdr3_length: 13; j_call: TRBJ2-7; cdr3_aa: CASSYRAGYEQYF; cdr3_nt: TGTGCCAGCAGTTACCGGGCCGGCTACGAGCAGTACTTC
d_call: TRBD1; v_call: TRBV4-1; clone_size: few; cdr3_length: 17; j_call: TRBJ1-5; cdr3_aa: CASSQDPTGKSNQPQHF; cdr3_nt: TGCGCCAGCAGCCAAGATCCGACAGGGAAGAGCAATCAGCCCCAGCATTTT
d_call: TRBD1; v_call: TRBV12-3/TRBV12-4; clone_size: many; cdr3_length: 15; j_call: TRBJ2-3; cdr3_aa: CASSPQGARTDTQYF; cdr3_nt: TGTGCCAGCAGCCCACAGGGGGCTAGAACAGATACGCAGTATTTT
d_call: -; v_call: TRBV7-2; clone_size: few; cdr3_length: 18; j_call: TRBJ1-2; cdr3_aa: CASSPYSTVAFLKDGYTF; cdr3_nt: TGTGCCAGCAGCCCCTACTCGACAGTAGCATTCTTAAAGGATGGCTACACCTTC
d_call: -; v_call: TRBV7-2; clone_size: few; cdr3_length: 14; j_call: TRBJ1-2; cdr3_aa: CASTQSGGNYGYTF; cdr3_nt: TGTGCCAGCACCCAGTCGGGCGGAAACTATGGCTACACCTTC
d_call: -; v_call: TRBV20-1; clone_size: -; cdr3_length: 15; j_call: TRBJ1-1; cdr3_aa: CSARGYGGTDTEAFF; cdr3_nt: TGCAGTGCTAGAGGGTACGGAGGGACGGACACTGAAGCTTTCTTT